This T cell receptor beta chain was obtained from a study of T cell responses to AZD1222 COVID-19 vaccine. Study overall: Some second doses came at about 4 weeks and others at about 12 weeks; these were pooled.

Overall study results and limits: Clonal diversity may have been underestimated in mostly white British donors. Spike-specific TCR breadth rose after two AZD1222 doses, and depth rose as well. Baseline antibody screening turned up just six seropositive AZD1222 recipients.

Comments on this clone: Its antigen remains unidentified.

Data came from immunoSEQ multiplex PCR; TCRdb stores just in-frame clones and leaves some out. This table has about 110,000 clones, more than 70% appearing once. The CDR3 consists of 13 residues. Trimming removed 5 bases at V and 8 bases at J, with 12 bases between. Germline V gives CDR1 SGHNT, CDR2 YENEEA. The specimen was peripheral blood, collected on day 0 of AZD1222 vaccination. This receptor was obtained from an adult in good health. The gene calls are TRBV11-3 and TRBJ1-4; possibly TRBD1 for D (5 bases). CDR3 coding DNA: TGTGCCAGCAGCCCGGGACCGGAGGAAAAACTGTTTTTT. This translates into CASSPGPEEKLFF.